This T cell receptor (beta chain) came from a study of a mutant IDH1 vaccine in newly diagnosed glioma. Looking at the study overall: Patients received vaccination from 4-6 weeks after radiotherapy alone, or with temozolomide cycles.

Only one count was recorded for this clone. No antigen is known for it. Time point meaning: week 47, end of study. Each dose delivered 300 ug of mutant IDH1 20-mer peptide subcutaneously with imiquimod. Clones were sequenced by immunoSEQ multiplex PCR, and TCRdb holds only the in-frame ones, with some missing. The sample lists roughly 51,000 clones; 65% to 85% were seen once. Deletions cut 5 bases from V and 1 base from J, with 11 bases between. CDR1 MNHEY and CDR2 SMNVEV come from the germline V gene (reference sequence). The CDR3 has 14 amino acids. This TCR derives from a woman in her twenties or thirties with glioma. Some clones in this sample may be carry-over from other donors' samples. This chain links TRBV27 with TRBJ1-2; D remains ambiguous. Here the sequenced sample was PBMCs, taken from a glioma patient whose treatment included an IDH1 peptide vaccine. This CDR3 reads CASSPRTVNYGYTF. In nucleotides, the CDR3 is TGTGCCAGCAGTCCGAGAACAGTTAACTATGGCTACACCTTC.